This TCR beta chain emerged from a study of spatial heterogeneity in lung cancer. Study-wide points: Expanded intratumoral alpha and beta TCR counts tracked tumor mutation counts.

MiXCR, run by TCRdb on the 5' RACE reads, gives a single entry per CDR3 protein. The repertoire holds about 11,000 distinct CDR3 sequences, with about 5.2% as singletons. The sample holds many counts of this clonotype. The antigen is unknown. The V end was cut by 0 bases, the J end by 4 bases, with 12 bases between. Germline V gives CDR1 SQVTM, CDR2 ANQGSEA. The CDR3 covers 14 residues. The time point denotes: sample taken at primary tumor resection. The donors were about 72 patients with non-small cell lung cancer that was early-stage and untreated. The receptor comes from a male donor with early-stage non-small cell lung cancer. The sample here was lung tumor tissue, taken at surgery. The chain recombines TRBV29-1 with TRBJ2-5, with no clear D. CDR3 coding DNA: TGCAGCGTTGAAGATCGCTTGCTGGGAGAGACCCAGTACTTC. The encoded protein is CSVEDRLLGETQYF. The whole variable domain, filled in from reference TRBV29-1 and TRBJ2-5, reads SAVISQKPSRDICQRGTSLTIQCQVDSQVTMMFWYRQQPGQSLTLIATANQGSEATYESGFVIDKFPISRPNLTFSTLTVSNMSPEDSSIYLCSVEDRLLGETQYFGPGTRLLVL.